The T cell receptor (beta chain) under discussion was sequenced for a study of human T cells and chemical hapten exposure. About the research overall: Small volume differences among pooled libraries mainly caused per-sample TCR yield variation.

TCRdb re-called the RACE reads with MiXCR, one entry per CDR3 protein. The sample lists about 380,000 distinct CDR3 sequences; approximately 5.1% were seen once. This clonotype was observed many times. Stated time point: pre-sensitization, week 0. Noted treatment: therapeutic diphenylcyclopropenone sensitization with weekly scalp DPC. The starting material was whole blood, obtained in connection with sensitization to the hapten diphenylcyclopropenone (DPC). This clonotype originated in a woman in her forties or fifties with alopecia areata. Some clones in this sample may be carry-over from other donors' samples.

CDR3 sequence: CASHKGFSGTEAFF. Written as DNA, the CDR3 is TGTGCCAGTCATAAAGGGTTTTCTGGCACTGAAGCTTTCTTT. The rearrangement links TRBV27 to TRBJ1-1; no clear D gene. The CDR3 is 14 residues long. Germline assignment: CDR1 MNHEY and CDR2 SMNVEV (reference sequence). V was shortened by 9 bases and J by 4 bases, with 18 bases between the two germline ends.